The 4 T cell receptor beta chains given below trace back to one sample, sequenced in a study of T cell changes during pregnancy in multiple sclerosis (dated 2019 in TCRdb). The library was produced with the immunoSEQ multiplex PCR assay. TCRdb took this table from immuneACCESS and kept in-frame rearrangements with V and J called. Such tables lack part of the clones; where checked against another copy, unresolved V genes explain under half of the gap, and the rest is unexplained. For this sample there are 32,000 or so clones; roughly 87% appear just once. The biggest ten clones account for approximately 4.7% of the sample. The sample here was CD8+ T cells from peripheral blood mononuclear cells, taken in the first trimester of pregnancy. The receptors stem from a female donor with multiple sclerosis, enrolled in a pregnancy study.

The V gene is TRBV27, the J gene TRBJ2-3; TRBD2 matches at 11 bases. CDR1 MNHEY and CDR2 SMNVEV come from the germline V gene (reference sequence). The CDR3 length is 15 residues. V shed 4 bases, J shed 7 bases, and the junction held 7 bases outside the gene matches. This CDR3 is CASSYTSGSLYTQYF. DNA for the CDR3: TGTGCCAGCAGTTATACTAGCGGGAGTTTGTATACGCAGTATTTT.

J is TRBJ2-1 and V is TRBV4-1, with 8 bases aligning to TRBD2. This CDR3 spans 16 amino acids. V trimming: 0 bases; J trimming: 5 bases; junction bases outside the gene matches: 6. Germline CDR1 MGHRA, CDR2 YSYEKL. The CDR3 nucleotides read TGCGCCAGCAGCCAAGAATGGACTAGCAGTAACAATGAGCAGTTCTTC. Translated, it gives CASSQEWTSSNNEQFF.

This chain joins TRBV9 and TRBJ2-1; 12 nucleotides align to TRBD2. Germline CDR1 SGDLS, CDR2 YYNGEE. The CDR3 length is 17 residues. The ends lost 0 bases at V and 4 bases at J; junction bases unmatched: 5. The CDR3 reads CASSVGRLAGVYNEQFF. DNA for the CDR3: TGTGCCAGCAGCGTAGGTCGACTAGCGGGAGTGTACAATGAGCAGTTCTTC.

The CDR3 DNA reads as TGTGCCAGCAGCTGGCCCGGGGGTACGCGGGATACGCAGTATTTT. Translating gives CASSWPGGTRDTQYF. The chain carries TRBV7-2 and TRBJ2-3, with a tentative D call TRBD2 (6 bases). CDR3 length equals 15 residues. Germline V CDR1 and CDR2: SGHTA, FQGNSA. The V and J ends lost 4 bases and 6 bases respectively, with 17 bases between them.